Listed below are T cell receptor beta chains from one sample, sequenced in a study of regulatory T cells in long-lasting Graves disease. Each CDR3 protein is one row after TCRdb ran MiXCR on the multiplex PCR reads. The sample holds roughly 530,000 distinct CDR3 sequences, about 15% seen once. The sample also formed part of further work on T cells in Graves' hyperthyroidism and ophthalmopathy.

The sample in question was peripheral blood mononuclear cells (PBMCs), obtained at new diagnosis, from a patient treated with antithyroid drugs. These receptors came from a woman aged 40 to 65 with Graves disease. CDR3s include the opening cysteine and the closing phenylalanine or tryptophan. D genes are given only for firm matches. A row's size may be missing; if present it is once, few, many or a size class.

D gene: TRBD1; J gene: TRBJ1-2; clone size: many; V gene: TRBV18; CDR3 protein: CASSQQGEYYGYTF; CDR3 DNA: TGTGCCAGCTCTCAGCAGGGGGAGTACTATGGCTACACCTTC
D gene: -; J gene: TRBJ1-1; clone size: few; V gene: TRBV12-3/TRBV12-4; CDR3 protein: CASSPPGAGGTEAFF; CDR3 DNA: TGTGCCAGCAGCCCCCCGGGTGCAGGAGGCACTGAAGCTTTCTTT
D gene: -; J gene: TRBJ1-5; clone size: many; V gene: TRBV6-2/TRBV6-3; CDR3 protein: CASSRDGYNQPQHF; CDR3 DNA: TGTGCCAGCAGCCGCGACGGGTACAATCAGCCCCAGCATTTT
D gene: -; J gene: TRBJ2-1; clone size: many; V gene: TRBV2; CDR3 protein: CASREQHTHSYNEQFF; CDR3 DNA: TGTGCCAGCAGGGAACAACATACTCACTCCTACAATGAGCAGTTCTTC
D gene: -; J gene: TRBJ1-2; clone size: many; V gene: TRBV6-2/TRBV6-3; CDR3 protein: CATISPTDYGYTF; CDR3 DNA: TGTGCCACCATTTCCCCGACAGACTATGGCTACACCTTC
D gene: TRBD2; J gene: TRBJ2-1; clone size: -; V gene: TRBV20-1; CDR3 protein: CSAERVGLAGGFYEQFF; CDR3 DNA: TGCAGTGCTGAGCGGGTCGGACTAGCGGGGGGGTTCTACGAGCAGTTCTTC
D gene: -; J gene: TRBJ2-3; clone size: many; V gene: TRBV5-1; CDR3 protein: CASSPEYTDTQYF; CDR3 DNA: TGCGCCAGCAGCCCCGAATACACAGATACGCAGTATTTT
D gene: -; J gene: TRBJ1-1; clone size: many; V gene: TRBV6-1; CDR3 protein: CASRWTEMNTEAFF; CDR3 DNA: TGTGCCAGCAGATGGACAGAAATGAACACTGAAGCTTTCTTT
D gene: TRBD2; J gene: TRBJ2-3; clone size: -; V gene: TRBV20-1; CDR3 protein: CSASYGTSGTDTQYF; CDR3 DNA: TGCAGTGCTAGTTACGGGACTAGCGGCACAGATACGCAGTATTTT
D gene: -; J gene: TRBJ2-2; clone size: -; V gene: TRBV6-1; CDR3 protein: CASSGLETGELFF; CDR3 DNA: TGTGCCAGCAGTGGGCTGGAGACCGGGGAGCTGTTTTTT
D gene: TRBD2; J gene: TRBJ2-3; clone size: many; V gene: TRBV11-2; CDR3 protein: CASSLSPSGGAKDTQYF; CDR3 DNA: TGTGCCAGCAGCTTAAGCCCCAGCGGGGGGGCCAAGGATACGCAGTATTTT
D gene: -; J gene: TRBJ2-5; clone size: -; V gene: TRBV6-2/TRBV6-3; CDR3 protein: CASSAVGRTYQETQYF; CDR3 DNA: TGTGCCAGCAGTGCGGTCGGACGTACGTACCAAGAGACCCAGTACTTC
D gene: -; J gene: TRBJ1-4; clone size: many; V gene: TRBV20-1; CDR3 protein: CSAGEGEGEKLFF; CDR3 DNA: TGCAGTGCGGGGGAAGGGGAAGGCGAAAAACTGTTTTTT
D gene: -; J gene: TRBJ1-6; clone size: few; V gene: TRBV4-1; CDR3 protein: CASSQESGSPLHF; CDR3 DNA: TGCGCCAGCAGCCAAGAGTCGGGGTCACCCCTCCACTTT
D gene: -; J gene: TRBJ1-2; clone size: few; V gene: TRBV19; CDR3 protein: CASSPIPEEAYGYTF; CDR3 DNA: TGTGCCAGTAGCCCAATCCCAGAGGAGGCCTATGGCTACACCTTC
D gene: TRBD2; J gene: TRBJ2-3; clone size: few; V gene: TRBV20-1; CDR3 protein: CSAGPGPPGGTQYF; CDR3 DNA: TGCAGTGCTGGGCCGGGCCCCCCGGGAGGTACGCAGTATTTT
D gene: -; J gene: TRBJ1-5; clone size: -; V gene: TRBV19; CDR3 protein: CASSMALPPQHF; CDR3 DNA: TGTGCCAGTAGTATGGCCCTACCGCCCCAGCATTTT
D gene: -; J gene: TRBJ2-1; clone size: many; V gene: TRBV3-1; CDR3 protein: CASSQAGGGFVNEQFF; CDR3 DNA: TGTGCCAGCAGCCAAGCTGGGGGGGGCTTCGTCAATGAGCAGTTCTTC
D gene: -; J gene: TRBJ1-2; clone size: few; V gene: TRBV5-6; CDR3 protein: CASSVPAGPYGYTF; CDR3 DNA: TGTGCCAGCAGCGTCCCAGCAGGCCCCTATGGCTACACCTTC
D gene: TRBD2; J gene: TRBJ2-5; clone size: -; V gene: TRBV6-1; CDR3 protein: CASRGGGKETQYF; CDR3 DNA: TGTGCCAGCAGGGGGGGGGGGAAAGAGACCCAGTACTTC
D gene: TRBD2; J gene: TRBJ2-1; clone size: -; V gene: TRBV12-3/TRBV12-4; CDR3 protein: CASSSQAGGIYNEQFF; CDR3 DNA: TGTGCCAGCAGCTCTCAAGCGGGGGGGATTTACAATGAGCAGTTCTTC
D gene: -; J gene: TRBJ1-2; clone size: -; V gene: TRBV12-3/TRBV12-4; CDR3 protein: CASTPGVYGYTF; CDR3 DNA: TGTGCCAGCACTCCGGGGGTCTATGGCTACACCTTC